These T cell receptor beta chains were read from a single sample in a study of T cell repertoires in cytomegalovirus infection. TCRdb redid the calling of the reads with MiXCR, one entry per CDR3 protein. This table holds roughly 300,000 distinct CDR3 sequences, about 25% found once. Sequencing was carried out using PBMCs. Receptor source: a human donor in good health (CMV status not recorded). Some clones in this sample may be carry-over from other donors' samples. Each CDR3 is given with its conserved first and last residue. A D gene is named only where the DNA matches it firmly. Clone size is shown for a subset of rows, as once, few, many or a class of expanded clone.

CDR3: CASSPGPGDGYTF
DNA: TGTGCCAGCAGCCCAGGTCCCGGGGATGGCTACACCTTC
size: .
length: 13
J: TRBJ1-2
V: TRBV11-3
D: .

CDR3: CASSLAATRRDEQYF
DNA: TGTGCCAGCAGCTTAGCTGCGACTCGGAGAGACGAGCAGTACTTC
size: .
length: 15
J: TRBJ2-7
V: TRBV11-2
D: .

CDR3: CASSLRLAVGNEQFF
DNA: TGTGCCAGCAGTTTAAGACTAGCGGTCGGGAATGAGCAGTTCTTC
size: .
length: 15
J: TRBJ2-1
V: TRBV12-3/TRBV12-4
D: TRBD2

CDR3: CATSDPGTGTDQPQHF
DNA: TGTGCCACCAGTGACCCCGGGACAGGGACGGATCAGCCCCAGCATTTT
size: .
length: 16
J: TRBJ1-5
V: TRBV24-1
D: TRBD1

CDR3: CASSPVRTSKTQYF
DNA: TGTGCCAGCAGCCCTGTTAGGACCTCGAAGACCCAGTACTTC
size: many
length: 14
J: TRBJ2-5
V: TRBV7-2
D: .

CDR3: CSVGLAGEGTGELFF
DNA: TGCAGCGTGGGACTAGCGGGAGAGGGGACCGGGGAGCTGTTTTTT
size: .
length: 15
J: TRBJ2-2
V: TRBV29-1
D: TRBD2

CDR3: CSAISGRADEQYF
DNA: TGCAGTGCTATTAGCGGGAGGGCCGACGAGCAGTACTTC
size: .
length: 13
J: TRBJ2-7
V: TRBV20-1
D: TRBD2

CDR3: CSARAGSEAFF
DNA: TGCAGTGCTAGGGCGGGTTCGGAAGCTTTCTTT
size: few
length: 11
J: TRBJ1-1
V: TRBV20-1
D: .

CDR3: CASSQVNPGWTDTQYF
DNA: TGTGCCAGCAGCCAAGTTAACCCGGGGTGGACAGATACGCAGTATTTT
size: .
length: 16
J: TRBJ2-3
V: TRBV14
D: .

CDR3: CASSLASGVETQYF
DNA: TGTGCCAGCAGCTTGGCTAGCGGGGTGGAGACCCAGTACTTC
size: few
length: 14
J: TRBJ2-5
V: TRBV5-4
D: TRBD2

CDR3: CASSRQGFSDEQYF
DNA: TGCGCCAGCAGCCGCCAGGGGTTCAGCGACGAGCAGTACTTC
size: few
length: 14
J: TRBJ2-7
V: TRBV5-1
D: .

CDR3: CSANRGAGDSNQPQHF
DNA: TGCAGTGCAAACCGCGGGGCAGGGGATAGCAATCAGCCCCAGCATTTT
size: .
length: 16
J: TRBJ1-5
V: TRBV20-1
D: .

CDR3: CASSLGLGTTYSNQPQHF
DNA: TGTGCCAGCAGCTTAGGCCTCGGGACGACCTATAGCAATCAGCCCCAGCATTTT
size: .
length: 18
J: TRBJ1-5
V: TRBV7-9
D: .

CDR3: CASSLGQNYEQYF
DNA: TGTGCCAGCAGCTTGGGACAGAACTACGAGCAGTACTTC
size: many
length: 13
J: TRBJ2-7
V: TRBV7-8
D: TRBD1

CDR3: CSAVQNSGYTF
DNA: TGCAGTGCGGTGCAGAACAGCGGCTACACCTTC
size: .
length: 11
J: TRBJ1-2
V: TRBV20-1
D: .

CDR3: CASSFRGSDGYTF
DNA: TGTGCCAGCAGCTTTAGGGGGAGCGATGGCTACACCTTC
size: .
length: 13
J: TRBJ1-2
V: TRBV7-6
D: .

CDR3: CASSLKSSYEQYF
DNA: TGTGCCAGCAGCCTCAAGAGCTCCTACGAGCAGTACTTC
size: many
length: 13
J: TRBJ2-7
V: TRBV7-9
D: .

CDR3: CASTVGLAGAVQETQYF
DNA: TGTGCCAGCACCGTCGGACTAGCGGGGGCGGTACAAGAGACCCAGTACTTC
size: few
length: 17
J: TRBJ2-5
V: TRBV2
D: TRBD2

CDR3: CASRLAGGPSEQFF
DNA: TGTGCCAGCAGACTAGCGGGAGGGCCAAGTGAGCAGTTCTTC
size: .
length: 14
J: TRBJ2-1
V: TRBV28
D: TRBD2

CDR3: CASSPGQIMETQYF
DNA: TGTGCCAGCAGTCCGGGACAGATTATGGAGACCCAGTACTTC
size: .
length: 14
J: TRBJ2-5
V: TRBV27
D: TRBD1

CDR3: CASSLYQGALINEQFF
DNA: TGTGCCAGCAGCCTGTATCAGGGGGCCTTAATTAATGAGCAGTTCTTC
size: few
length: 16
J: TRBJ2-1
V: TRBV5-6
D: TRBD1

CDR3: CAISRDSHTDTQYF
DNA: TGTGCCATCAGTAGGGACAGCCACACAGATACGCAGTATTTT
size: few
length: 14
J: TRBJ2-3
V: TRBV10-3
D: TRBD1

CDR3: CASSLVGTSSTDTQYF
DNA: TGTGCCAGCAGCTTAGTGGGGACCTCTAGCACAGATACGCAGTATTTT
size: .
length: 16
J: TRBJ2-3
V: TRBV28
D: .

CDR3: CASSLGKGGPYQPQHF
DNA: TGTGCCAGCAGCTTGGGGAAGGGGGGTCCTTATCAGCCCCAGCATTTT
size: many
length: 16
J: TRBJ1-5
V: TRBV5-6
D: .

CDR3: CASSSIGLNTEAFF
DNA: TGTGCCAGCAGTTCCATCGGGTTGAACACTGAAGCTTTCTTT
size: many
length: 14
J: TRBJ1-1
V: TRBV28
D: .

CDR3: CASSPSGDRVYEQYF
DNA: TGTGCCAGCAGCCCTTCCGGGGACAGGGTATACGAGCAGTACTTC
size: .
length: 15
J: TRBJ2-7
V: TRBV4-2
D: TRBD1

CDR3: CARGGQGVNEQFF
DNA: TGTGCCAGAGGGGGACAGGGCGTCAATGAGCAGTTCTTC
size: .
length: 13
J: TRBJ2-1
V: TRBV7-9
D: TRBD1